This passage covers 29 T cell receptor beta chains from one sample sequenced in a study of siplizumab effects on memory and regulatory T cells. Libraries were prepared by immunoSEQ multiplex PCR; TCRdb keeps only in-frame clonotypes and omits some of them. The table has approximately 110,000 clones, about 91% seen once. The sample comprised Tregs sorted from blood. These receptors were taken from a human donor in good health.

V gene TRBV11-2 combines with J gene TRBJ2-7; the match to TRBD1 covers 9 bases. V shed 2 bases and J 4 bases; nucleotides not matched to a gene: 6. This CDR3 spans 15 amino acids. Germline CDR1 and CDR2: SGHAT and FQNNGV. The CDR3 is CASSLLQGQGYEQYF. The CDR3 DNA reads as TGTGCCAGCAGCTTACTTCAGGGACAGGGTTACGAGCAGTACTTC.

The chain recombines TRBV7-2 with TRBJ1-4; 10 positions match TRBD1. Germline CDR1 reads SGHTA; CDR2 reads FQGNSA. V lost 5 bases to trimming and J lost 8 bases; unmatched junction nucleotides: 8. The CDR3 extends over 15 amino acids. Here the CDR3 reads CASSAGGTGAEKLFF. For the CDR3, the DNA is TGTGCCAGCAGCGCTGGAGGGACAGGGGCGGAAAAACTGTTTTTT. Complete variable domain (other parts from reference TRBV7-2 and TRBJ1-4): GAGVSQSPSNKVTEKGKDVELRCDPISGHTALYWYRQSLGQGLEFLIYFQGNSAPDKSGLPSDRFSAERTGGSVSTLTIQRTQQEDSAVYLCASSAGGTGAEKLFFGSGTQLSVL.

CDR3 amino acids: CAIRGERQYF. The CDR3 DNA follows: TGTGCCATCAGGGGGGAGCGACAGTACTTC. The V gene is TRBV10-3, the J gene TRBJ2-7; D may match TRBD1 or TRBD2 (5 bases each). The length of the CDR3 is 10 residues. Germline V gives CDR1 ENHRY, CDR2 SYGVKD. V was pared by 6 bases and J by 10 bases, with 10 bases between.

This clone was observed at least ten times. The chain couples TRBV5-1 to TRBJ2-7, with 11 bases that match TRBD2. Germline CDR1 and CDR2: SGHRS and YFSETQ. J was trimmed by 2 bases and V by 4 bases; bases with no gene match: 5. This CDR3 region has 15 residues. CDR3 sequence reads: CASSVGTSGTYEQYF. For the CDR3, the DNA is TGCGCCAGCAGCGTCGGGACTAGCGGAACCTACGAGCAGTACTTC.

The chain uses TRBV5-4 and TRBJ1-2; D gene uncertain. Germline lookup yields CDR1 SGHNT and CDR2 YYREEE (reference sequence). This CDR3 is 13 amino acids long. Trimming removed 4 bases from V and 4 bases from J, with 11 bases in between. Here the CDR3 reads CASSPSRAYGYTF. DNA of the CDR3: TGTGCCAGCAGCCCGTCGCGGGCCTATGGCTACACCTTC.

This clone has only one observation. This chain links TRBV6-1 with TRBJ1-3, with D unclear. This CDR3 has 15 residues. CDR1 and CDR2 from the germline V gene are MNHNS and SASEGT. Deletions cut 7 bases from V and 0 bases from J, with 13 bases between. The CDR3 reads CASNRRGDSGNTIYF. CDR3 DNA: TGTGCCAGCAATAGGCGCGGAGACTCTGGAAACACCATATATTTT.

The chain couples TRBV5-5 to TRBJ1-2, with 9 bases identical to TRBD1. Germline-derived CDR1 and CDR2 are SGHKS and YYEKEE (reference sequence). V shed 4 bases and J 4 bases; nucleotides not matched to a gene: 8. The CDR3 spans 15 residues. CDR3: CASSPRDRDFYGYTF. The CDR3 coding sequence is TGTGCCAGCAGCCCCCGGGACAGGGACTTCTATGGCTACACCTTC.

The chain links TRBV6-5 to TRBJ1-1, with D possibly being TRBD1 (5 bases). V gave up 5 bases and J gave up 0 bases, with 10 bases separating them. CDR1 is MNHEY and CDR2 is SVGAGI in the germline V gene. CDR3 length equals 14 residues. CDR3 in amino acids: CASSRGRLNTEAFF. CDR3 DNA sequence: TGTGCCAGCAGTAGGGGCAGGCTGAACACTGAAGCTTTCTTT.

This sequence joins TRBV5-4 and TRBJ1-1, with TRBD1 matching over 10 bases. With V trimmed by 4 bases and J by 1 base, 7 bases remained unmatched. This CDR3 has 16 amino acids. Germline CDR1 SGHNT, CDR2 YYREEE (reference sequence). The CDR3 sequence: CASSSTGQGKNTEAFF. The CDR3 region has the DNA TGTGCCAGCAGCAGCACGGGACAGGGGAAGAACACTGAAGCTTTCTTT.

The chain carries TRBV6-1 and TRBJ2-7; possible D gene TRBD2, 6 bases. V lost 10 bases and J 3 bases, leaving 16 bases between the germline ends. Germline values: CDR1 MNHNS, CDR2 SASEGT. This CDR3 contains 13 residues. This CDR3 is CATGSLALYEQYF. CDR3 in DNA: TGTGCCACCGGGAGTTTGGCACTCTACGAGCAGTACTTC.

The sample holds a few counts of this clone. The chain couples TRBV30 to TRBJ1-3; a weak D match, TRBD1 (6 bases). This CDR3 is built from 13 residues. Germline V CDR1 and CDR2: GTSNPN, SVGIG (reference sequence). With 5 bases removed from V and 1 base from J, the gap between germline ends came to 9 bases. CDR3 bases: TGTGCCTGGGGAACAGGGTCTGGAAACACCATATATTTT. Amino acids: CAWGTGSGNTIYF. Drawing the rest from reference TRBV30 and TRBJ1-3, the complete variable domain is SQTIHQWPATLVQPVGSPLSLECTVEGTSNPNLYWYRQAAGRGLQLLFYSVGIGQISSEVPQNLSASRPQDRQFILSSKKLLLSDSGFYLCAWGTGSGNTIYFGEGSWLTVV.

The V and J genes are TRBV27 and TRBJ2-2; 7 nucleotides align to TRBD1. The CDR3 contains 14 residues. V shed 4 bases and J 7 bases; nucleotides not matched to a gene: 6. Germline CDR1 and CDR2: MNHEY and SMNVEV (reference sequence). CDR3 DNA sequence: TGTGCCAGCAGTTCCACAGGGGTTATCGGGGAGCTGTTTTTT. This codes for CASSSTGVIGELFF.

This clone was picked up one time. CDR3 loop: CASRSKPTF. CDR3 nucleotides: TGTGCCAGCAGATCCAAACCCACCTTC. This chain uses TRBV6-1 with TRBJ1-2; D gene ambiguous. The germline V and J ends were trimmed by 6 bases and 13 bases, with 9 bases remaining between them. The CDR3 extends over 9 amino acids. Germline-derived CDR1 and CDR2 are MNHNS and SASEGT.

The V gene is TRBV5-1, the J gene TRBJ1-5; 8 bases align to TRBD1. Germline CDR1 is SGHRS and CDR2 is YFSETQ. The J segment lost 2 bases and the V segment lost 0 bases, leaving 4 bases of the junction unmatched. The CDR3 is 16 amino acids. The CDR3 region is CASSLDPGGGNQPQHF. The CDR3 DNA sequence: TGCGCCAGCAGCTTGGACCCAGGGGGCGGCAATCAGCCCCAGCATTTT. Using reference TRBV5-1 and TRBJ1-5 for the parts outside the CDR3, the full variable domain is KAGVTQTPRYLIKTRGQQVTLSCSPISGHRSVSWYQQTPGQGLQFLFEYFSETQRNKGNFPGRFSGRQFSNSRSEMNVSTLELGDSALYLCASSLDPGGGNQPQHFGDGTRLSIL.

As DNA, the CDR3 is TGTGCCAGCAGTTGGGCGGGACTATCACAAGAGACCCAGTACTTC. It yields the protein CASSWAGLSQETQYF. The genes are TRBV6-5 and TRBJ2-5; 7 bases fit TRBD2. J was trimmed by 2 bases and V by 4 bases; bases with no gene match: 7. The V gene's germline CDR1 is MNHEY and CDR2 SVGAGI. This CDR3 contains 15 residues.

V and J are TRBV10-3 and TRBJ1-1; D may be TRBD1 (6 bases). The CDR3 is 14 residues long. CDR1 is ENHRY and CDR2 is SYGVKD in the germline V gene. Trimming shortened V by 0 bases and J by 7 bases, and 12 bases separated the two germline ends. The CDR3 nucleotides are TGTGCCATCAGTGAGTCCTGGGGGCAGGGTGAAGCTTTCTTT. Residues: CAISESWGQGEAFF.

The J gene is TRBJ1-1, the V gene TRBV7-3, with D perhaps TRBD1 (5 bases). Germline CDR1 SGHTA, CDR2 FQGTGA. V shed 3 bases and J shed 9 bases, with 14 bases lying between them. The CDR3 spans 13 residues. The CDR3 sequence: CASSFRDGRKAFF. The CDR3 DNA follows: TGTGCCAGCAGCTTCCGGGACGGAAGGAAAGCTTTCTTT.

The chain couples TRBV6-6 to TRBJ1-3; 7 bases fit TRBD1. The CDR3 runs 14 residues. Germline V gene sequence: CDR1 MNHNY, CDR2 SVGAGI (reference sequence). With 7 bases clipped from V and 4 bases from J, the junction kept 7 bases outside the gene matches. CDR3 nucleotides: TGTGCCAGCAAGGGAGGGGGCGCGGGAAACACCATATATTTT. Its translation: CASKGGGAGNTIYF.

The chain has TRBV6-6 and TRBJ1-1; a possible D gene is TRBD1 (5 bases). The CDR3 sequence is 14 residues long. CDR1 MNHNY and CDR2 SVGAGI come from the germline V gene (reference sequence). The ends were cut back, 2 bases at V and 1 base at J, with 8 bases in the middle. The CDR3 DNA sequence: TGTGCCAGCAGTTACCAGGGTGAGAACACTGAAGCTTTCTTT. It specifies CASSYQGENTEAFF.

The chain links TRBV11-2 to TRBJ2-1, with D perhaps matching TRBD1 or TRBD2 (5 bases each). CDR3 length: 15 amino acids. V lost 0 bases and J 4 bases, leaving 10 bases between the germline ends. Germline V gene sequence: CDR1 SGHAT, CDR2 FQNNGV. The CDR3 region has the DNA TGTGCCAGCAGCTTAGAGGGGGTAGGGTACAATGAGCAGTTCTTC. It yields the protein CASSLEGVGYNEQFF.

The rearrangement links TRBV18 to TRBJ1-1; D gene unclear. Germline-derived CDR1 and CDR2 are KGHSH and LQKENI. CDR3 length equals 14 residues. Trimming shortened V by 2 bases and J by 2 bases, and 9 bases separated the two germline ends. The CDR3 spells CASSPWTANTEAFF. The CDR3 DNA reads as TGTGCCAGCTCACCATGGACCGCAAACACTGAAGCTTTCTTT. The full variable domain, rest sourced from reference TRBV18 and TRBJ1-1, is NAGVMQNPRHLVRRRGQEARLRCSPMKGHSHVYWYRQLPEEGLKFMVYLQKENIIDESGMPKERFSAEFPKEGPSILRIQQVVRGDSAAYFCASSPWTANTEAFFGQGTRLTVV.

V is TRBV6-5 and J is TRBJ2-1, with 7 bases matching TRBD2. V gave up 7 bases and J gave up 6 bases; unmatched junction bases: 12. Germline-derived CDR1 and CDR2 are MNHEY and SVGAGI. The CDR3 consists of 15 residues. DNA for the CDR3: TGTGCCAGCACGTCGTGGGCTAGCGGACTCAATGAGCAGTTCTTC. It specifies CASTSWASGLNEQFF.

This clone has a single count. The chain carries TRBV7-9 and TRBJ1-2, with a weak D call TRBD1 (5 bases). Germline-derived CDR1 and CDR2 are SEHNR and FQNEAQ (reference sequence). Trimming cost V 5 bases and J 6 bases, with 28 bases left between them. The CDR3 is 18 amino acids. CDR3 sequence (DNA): TGTGCCAGCAGCCTAAAAACCGGGGCCCTCGGTTGGCTCGATGGCTACACCTTC. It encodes CASSLKTGALGWLDGYTF.

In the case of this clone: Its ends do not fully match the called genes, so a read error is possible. CDR3 residues: CASSGAGIFLF. The DNA for the CDR3 is TGTGCCAGCAGTGGAGCCGGGATCTTTCTTTTC. The chain employs TRBV25-1 and TRBJ2-4, with D possibly being TRBD2 (5 bases). This CDR3 contains 11 residues. Germline lookup yields CDR1 MGHDK and CDR2 SYGVNS. The full variable domain, its missing parts supplied by reference TRBV25-1 and TRBJ2-4, is EADIYQTPRYLVIGTGKKITLECSQTMGHDKMYWYQQDPGMELHLIHYSYGVNSTEKGDLSSESTVSRIRTEHFPLTLESARPSHTSQYLCASSGAGIFLFGAGTRLSVL.

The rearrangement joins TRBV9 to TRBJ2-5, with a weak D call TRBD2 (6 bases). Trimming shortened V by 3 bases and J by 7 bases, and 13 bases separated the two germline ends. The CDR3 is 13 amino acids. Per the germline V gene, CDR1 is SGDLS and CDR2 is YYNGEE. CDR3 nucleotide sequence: TGTGCCAGCAGCGCCTCTGTCGGGGGGACCCAGTACTTC. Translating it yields CASSASVGGTQYF. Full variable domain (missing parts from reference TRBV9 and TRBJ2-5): DSGVTQTPKHLITATGQRVTLRCSPRSGDLSVYWYQQSLDQGLQFLIQYYNGEERAKGNILERFSAQQFPDLHSELNLSSLELGDSALYFCASSASVGGTQYFGPGTRLLVL.

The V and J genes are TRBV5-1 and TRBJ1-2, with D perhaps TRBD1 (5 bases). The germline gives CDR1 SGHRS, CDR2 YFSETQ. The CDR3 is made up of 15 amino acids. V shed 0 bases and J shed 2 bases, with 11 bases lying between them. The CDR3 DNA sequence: TGCGCCAGCAGCTTGGGAGTGGGGCGCAACTATGGCTACACCTTC. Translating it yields CASSLGVGRNYGYTF. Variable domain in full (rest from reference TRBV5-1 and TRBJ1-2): KAGVTQTPRYLIKTRGQQVTLSCSPISGHRSVSWYQQTPGQGLQFLFEYFSETQRNKGNFPGRFSGRQFSNSRSEMNVSTLELGDSALYLCASSLGVGRNYGYTFGSGTRLTVV.

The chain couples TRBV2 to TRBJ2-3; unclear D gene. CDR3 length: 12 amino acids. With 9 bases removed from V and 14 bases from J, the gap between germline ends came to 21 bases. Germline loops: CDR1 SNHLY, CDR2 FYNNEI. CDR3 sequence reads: CASRRQTRAPYF. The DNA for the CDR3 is TGTGCCAGTAGACGGCAAACCCGAGCCCCGTATTTT.

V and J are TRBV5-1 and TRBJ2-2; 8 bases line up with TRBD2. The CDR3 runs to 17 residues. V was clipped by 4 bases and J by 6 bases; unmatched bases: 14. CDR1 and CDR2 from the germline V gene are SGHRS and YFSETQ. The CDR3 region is CASSQMGASGLAGELFF. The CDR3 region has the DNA TGCGCCAGCAGCCAAATGGGGGCTAGCGGGTTGGCCGGGGAGCTGTTTTTT.

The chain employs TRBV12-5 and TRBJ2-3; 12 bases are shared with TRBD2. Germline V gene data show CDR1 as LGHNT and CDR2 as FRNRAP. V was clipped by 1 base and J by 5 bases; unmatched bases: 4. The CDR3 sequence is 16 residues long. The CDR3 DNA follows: TGTGCTAGTGGTTTGGGGGAGGGACTAGCGGGAGATACGCAGTATTTT. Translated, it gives CASGLGEGLAGDTQYF. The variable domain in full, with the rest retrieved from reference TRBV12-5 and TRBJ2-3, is DARVTQTPRHKVTEMGQEVTMRCQPILGHNTVFWYRQTMMQGLELLAYFRNRAPLDDSGMPKDRFSAEMPDATLATLKIQPSEPRDSAVYFCASGLGEGLAGDTQYFGPGTRLTVL.